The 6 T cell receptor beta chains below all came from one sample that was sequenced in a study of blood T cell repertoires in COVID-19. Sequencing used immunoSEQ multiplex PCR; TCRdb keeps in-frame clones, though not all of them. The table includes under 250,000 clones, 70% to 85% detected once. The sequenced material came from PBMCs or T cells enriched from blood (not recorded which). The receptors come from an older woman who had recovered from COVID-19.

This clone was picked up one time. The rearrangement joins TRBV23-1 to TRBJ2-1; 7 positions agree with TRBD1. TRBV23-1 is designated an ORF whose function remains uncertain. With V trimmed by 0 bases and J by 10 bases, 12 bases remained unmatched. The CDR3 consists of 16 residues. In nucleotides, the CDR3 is TGCGCCAGCAGTCAATCAAGAGGGAGACAGGGAAGGGAGCAGTTCTTC. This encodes CASSQSRGRQGREQFF.

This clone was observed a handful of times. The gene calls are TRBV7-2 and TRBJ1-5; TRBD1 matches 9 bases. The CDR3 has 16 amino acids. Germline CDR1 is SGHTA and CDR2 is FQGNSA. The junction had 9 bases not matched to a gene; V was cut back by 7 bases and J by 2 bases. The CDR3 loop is CASTIGGQGGNQPQHF. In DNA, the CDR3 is TGTGCCAGCACTATAGGGGGACAGGGTGGCAATCAGCCCCAGCATTTT. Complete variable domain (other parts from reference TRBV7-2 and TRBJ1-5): GAGVSQSPSNKVTEKGKDVELRCDPISGHTALYWYRQSLGQGLEFLIYFQGNSAPDKSGLPSDRFSAERTGGSVSTLTIQRTQQEDSAVYLCASTIGGQGGNQPQHFGDGTRLSIL.

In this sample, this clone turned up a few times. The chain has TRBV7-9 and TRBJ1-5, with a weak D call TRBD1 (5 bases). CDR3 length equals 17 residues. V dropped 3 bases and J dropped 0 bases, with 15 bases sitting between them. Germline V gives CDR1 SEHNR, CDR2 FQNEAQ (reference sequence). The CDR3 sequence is CASSFVPQGSSNQPQHF. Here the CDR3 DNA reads TGTGCCAGCAGCTTTGTCCCTCAGGGAAGTAGCAATCAGCCCCAGCATTTT.

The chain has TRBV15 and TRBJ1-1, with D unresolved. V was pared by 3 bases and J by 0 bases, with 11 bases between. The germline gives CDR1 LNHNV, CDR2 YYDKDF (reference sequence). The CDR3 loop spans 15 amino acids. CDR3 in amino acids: CATSRIGLLNTEAFF. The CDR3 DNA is TGTGCCACCAGCAGGATCGGACTTTTGAACACTGAAGCTTTCTTT.

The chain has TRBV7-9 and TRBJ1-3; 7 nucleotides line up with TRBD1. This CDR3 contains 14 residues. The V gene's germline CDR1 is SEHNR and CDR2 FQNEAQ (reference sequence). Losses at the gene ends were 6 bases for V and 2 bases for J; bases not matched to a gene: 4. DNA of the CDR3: TGTGCCAGCAGTTCACAGGGGCCTGGAAACACCATATATTTT. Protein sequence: CASSSQGPGNTIYF.

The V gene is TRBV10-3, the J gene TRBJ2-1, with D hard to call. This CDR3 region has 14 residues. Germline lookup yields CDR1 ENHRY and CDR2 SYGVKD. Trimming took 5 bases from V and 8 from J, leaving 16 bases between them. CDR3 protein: CAISFKAIEDEQFF. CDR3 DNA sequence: TGTGCCATCAGTTTCAAGGCCATCGAGGATGAGCAGTTCTTC.